This T cell receptor (beta chain) comes out of a study of radiation and T cells in renal cell carcinoma. Overall study: Nephrectomy followed 15 Gy stereotactic body radiation by 4 weeks.

Points from the study as a whole: Top tumor clonotypes rose in blood 2 weeks post-radiation, then contracted.

TCRdb's table, derived via immunoSEQ multiplex PCR, lists solely in-frame clones and lacks some. The sample lists around 140,000 clones; roughly 85% were seen once. Described time point: baseline pretreatment blood. Treatment specified: 15 Gy SBRT to primary tumor, nephrectomy 4 weeks later. The patient's renal cell carcinoma had clear cell pathology. This clone has just a few counts. The antigen is not known. Sample: blood, taken from a patient whose treatment included radiotherapy and nephrectomy. The source is a woman between 50 and 59 years old with renal cell carcinoma.

The CDR3 DNA reads TGTGCCAGCAAACCTGCGGGGGACTATAATTCACCCCTCCACTTT. This translates into CASKPAGDYNSPLHF. The rearrangement links TRBV6-5 to TRBJ1-6, with D perhaps matching TRBD1 (5 bases). Germline V gene data show CDR1 as MNHEY and CDR2 as SVGAGI. The CDR3 is 15 amino acids. V lost 7 bases and J lost 3, with 13 bases in between.